This TCR beta chain is from a study of blood T cell repertoires in COVID-19. Whole-study context: T cells, B-cell-depleted T cells, or PBMCs provided the cDNA or gDNA that served as material.

J gave up 0 bases and V 4 bases, and 4 bases lay outside the gene matches. CDR3 size: 17 residues. Per germline, CDR1 SGDLS and CDR2 YYNGEE. Some clones are missing from TCRdb's copy, which holds only in-frame ones; the method was immunoSEQ multiplex PCR. The sample has approximately 530,000 clones, 85% to 90% seen once; the top ten hold 7.5% to 9%. This receptor was taken from a woman aged 45-65 years with COVID-19, enrolled during active disease. The chain combines TRBV9 with TRBJ2-6, with 10 positions matching TRBD1. Sequenced material: peripheral blood. The CDR3: CASSFGTGVSGANVLTF. Written as DNA, the CDR3 is TGTGCCAGCAGCTTCGGGACAGGGGTCTCTGGGGCCAACGTCCTGACTTTC.